This T cell receptor beta chain was recorded in a study of blood T cells in healthy people across ages. Using a J-beta primer mix together with a sample-barcoded 5' primer, a second PCR was run for about 6 to 12 cycles. TCRdb itself ran the 5' RACE reads through MiXCR, one entry per CDR3 protein. Seen here are approximately 850,000 distinct CDR3 sequences, under 55% observed once, and the top ten hold around 18%. Study-wide results and limits: Nothing was known about donor CMV status, and this possibly confounded expanded clonotype changes.

This clonotype was seen a handful of times. What it binds is not known. Each donor's blood draw was around 9.2 milliliters of peripheral blood. The receptor was derived from a man in his 60s in good health. Sequenced material: blood.

In DNA form, the CDR3 reads TGTGCCAGCAGTCGCGCGACTAGCGGGGACCCCACAGATACGCAGTATTTT. This encodes CASSRATSGDPTDTQYF. This chain uses TRBV6-1 with TRBJ2-3, with 11 bases fitting TRBD2. This CDR3 comprises 17 residues. V shed 5 bases, J shed 2 bases, and the junction held 9 bases outside the gene matches. From germline, CDR1 is MNHNS and CDR2 SASEGT.